This entry lists 26 T cell receptor beta chains sequenced from one sample in a study of Ad26.COV2.S vaccination and SARS-CoV-2 variants. Repertoires were generated with immunoSEQ multiplex PCR, while TCRdb's copy carries only in-frame clones and drops some. The sample includes about 180,000 clones, roughly 85% of them seen just once. The sample in question was peripheral blood, obtained after recovery from COVID-19. The receptors were sampled from a human donor who had recovered from COVID-19.

V and J are TRBV5-5 and TRBJ2-3, with D possibly being TRBD2 (6 bases). Germline assignment: CDR1 SGHKS and CDR2 YYEKEE (reference sequence). Trimming took off 0 bases at V and 4 bases at J, with 15 bases between the two ends. The CDR3 runs 16 residues. CDR3 DNA sequence: TGTGCCAGCAGCTTGGGAGCGGGCCCCAGGGCAGATACGCAGTATTTT. This translates into CASSLGAGPRADTQYF.

This chain connects TRBV4-1 to TRBJ2-1, with no clear D. With 2 bases removed from V and 4 bases from J, the gap between germline ends came to 6 bases. The CDR3 is made up of 13 amino acids. The germline V gene has CDR1 MGHRA and CDR2 YSYEKL. The CDR3 protein is CASSQFGYNEQFF. Written as DNA, the CDR3 is TGCGCCAGCAGCCAATTTGGATACAATGAGCAGTTCTTC.

The rearrangement uses TRBV6-5 and TRBJ1-2; 8 nucleotides match TRBD1. CDR3 size: 14 residues. V trimming: 2 bases; J trimming: 4 bases; junction bases outside the gene matches: 3. Germline CDR1 is MNHEY and CDR2 is SVGAGI. The DNA of the CDR3 is TGTGCCAGCAGTTACGGTGGACAGGGCTATGGCTACACCTTC. The encoded protein is CASSYGGQGYGYTF.

J is TRBJ2-1 and V is TRBV11-1; 9 positions agree with TRBD1. Germline CDR1 and CDR2: SGHAT and FQDESV (reference sequence). Unmatched junction bases numbered 6, after V lost 5 bases and J lost 1 base. The CDR3 covers 16 residues. CDR3 DNA sequence: TGTGCCAGCAGCCCTTACAGGGGGCGATCCTACAATGAGCAGTTCTTC. Residues: CASSPYRGRSYNEQFF.

J is TRBJ2-2 and V is TRBV5-1; TRBD2 matches 11 bases. The CDR3 totals 17 residues. V shed 1 base, J shed 1 base, and the junction held 3 bases outside the gene matches. Germline CDR1 SGHRS, CDR2 YFSETQ. The CDR3 DNA sequence: TGCGCCAGCAGCTTGACTAGCGGGGGACTGAACACCGGGGAGCTGTTTTTT. Its protein is CASSLTSGGLNTGELFF.

The chain joins TRBV12-5 to TRBJ1-2; no clear D gene. Trimming stripped 6 bases from V and 4 bases from J, with 15 bases between. The germline V gene has CDR1 LGHNT and CDR2 FRNRAP. This CDR3 comprises 14 residues. The CDR3 bases are TGTGCTAGTGGCCTAAGAGGAAGGTCCTATGGCTACACCTTC. This translates into CASGLRGRSYGYTF.

This chain uses TRBV5-4 with TRBJ2-5; no clear D gene. Germline loops: CDR1 SGHNT, CDR2 YYREEE (reference sequence). Trimming removed 0 bases at V and 5 bases at J, with 8 bases between. The CDR3 spans 13 residues. This CDR3 is CASSLVGEETQYF. CDR3 DNA sequence: TGTGCCAGCAGCTTGGTGGGCGAGGAGACCCAGTACTTC.

The chain is built from TRBV6-4 and TRBJ2-3; no clear D. V was pared by 7 bases and J by 2 bases, with 19 bases between. Germline V gene lookup returns CDR1 MRHNA and CDR2 SNTAGT. The CDR3 is 16 amino acids. The CDR3 region has the DNA TGTGCCAGCACCAAAGCTAAGACCTTATCCACAGATACGCAGTATTTT. Translated: CASTKAKTLSTDTQYF.

This clone has just a few counts. This chain connects TRBV15 to TRBJ1-5; no firm D call. CDR3 length equals 17 residues. V was trimmed by 5 bases and J by 2 bases, leaving 19 bases between them. Germline V CDR1 and CDR2: LNHNV, YYDKDF (reference sequence). DNA for the CDR3: TGTGCCACCAGCCGAGTCGGGCCCGGAGCCGGCAATCAGCCCCAGCATTTT. Translating it yields CATSRVGPGAGNQPQHF.

The chain carries TRBV2 and TRBJ1-3; D gene uncertain. V was pared by 7 bases and J by 3 bases, with 13 bases between. Germline V gives CDR1 SNHLY, CDR2 FYNNEI. This CDR3 comprises 14 residues. CDR3 residues: CASIRDFFGNTIYF. The CDR3 DNA follows: TGTGCCAGCATTAGGGATTTTTTTGGAAACACCATATATTTT. The complete variable domain, with remaining parts taken from reference TRBV2 and TRBJ1-3, reads EPEVTQTPSHQVTQMGQEVILRCVPISNHLYFYWYRQILGQKVEFLVSFYNNEISEKSEIFDDQFSVERPDGSNFTLKIRSTKLEDSAMYFCASIRDFFGNTIYFGEGSWLTVV.

The CDR3 DNA reads as TGTGCCACCAGTGATCTGGGACAGGCGAACACCGGGGAGCTGTTTTTT. This gives the protein CATSDLGQANTGELFF. The chain employs TRBV24-1 and TRBJ2-2; 8 nucleotides align to TRBD1. Per the germline V gene, CDR1 is KGHDR and CDR2 is SFDVKD. This CDR3 spans 16 amino acids. Trimming at V came to 3 bases and at J to 0 bases, leaving 2 bases not matched to a gene.

The chain combines TRBV3-1 (or the pseudogene TRBV3-2) with TRBJ2-1; 7 bases fit TRBD1. The CDR3 sequence is 11 residues long. V shed 4 bases, J shed 14 bases, and the junction held 5 bases outside the gene matches. The germline V gene has CDR1 LGHDT and CDR2 YNNKEL (reference sequence). CDR3 in DNA: TGTGCCAGCAGCCTACAGGGGCCAAAGTTCTTC. Translation: CASSLQGPKFF.

The chain employs TRBV7-9 and TRBJ2-7; a weak D match, TRBD1 (9 bases). V shed 2 bases and J shed 3 bases, with 17 bases lying between them. Germline CDR1 reads SEHNR; CDR2 reads FQNEAQ (reference sequence). The CDR3 has 16 residues. CDR3 in amino acids: CASSLLAGQGGYEQYF. For the CDR3, the DNA is TGTGCCAGCAGCTTATTAGCGGGACAGGGTGGCTACGAGCAGTACTTC. Using reference TRBV7-9 and TRBJ2-7 for the parts outside the CDR3, the full variable domain is DTGVSQNPRHKITKRGQNVTFRCDPISEHNRLYWYRQTLGQGPEFLTYFQNEAQLEKSRLLSDRFSAERPKGSFSTLEIQRTEQGDSAMYLCASSLLAGQGGYEQYFGPGTRLTVT.

The CDR3 region has the DNA TGTGCCAGCAGCTTGGGGCACAGAAATAACTATGGCTACACCTTC. Protein sequence: CASSLGHRNNYGYTF. The chain uses TRBV5-8 and TRBJ1-2; D remains ambiguous. The CDR3 loop spans 15 amino acids. Germline V gene lookup returns CDR1 SGHTS and CDR2 YDEGEE. V was shortened by 0 bases and J by 1 base, with 10 bases between the two germline ends.

Written as DNA, the CDR3 is TGTGCCAGCAGTTACAGGGATTTTAGCAATCAGCCCCAGCATTTT. Amino acids: CASSYRDFSNQPQHF. The genes are TRBV6-5 and TRBJ1-5; D not certain. The CDR3 is 15 residues long. V lost 2 bases to trimming and J lost 0 bases, with 8 bases between them. Per germline, CDR1 MNHEY and CDR2 SVGAGI.

The rearrangement uses TRBV5-4 and TRBJ1-1; the D gene is possibly TRBD1 (5 bases). Germline assignment: CDR1 SGHNT and CDR2 YYREEE (reference sequence). Trimming took off 3 bases at V and 0 bases at J, with 9 bases between the two ends. The length of the CDR3 is 14 residues. CDR3: CASSYTGVNTEAFF. CDR3 sequence (DNA): TGTGCCAGCAGCTATACGGGGGTGAACACTGAAGCTTTCTTT.

The rearrangement links TRBV19 to TRBJ2-7, with TRBD2 matching 10 bases. Trimming took 10 bases from V and 7 from J; bases not matched to a gene: 13. Germline loops: CDR1 LNHDA, CDR2 SQIVND (reference sequence). The CDR3 spans 14 residues. The CDR3 protein is CATKGGAGGREQYF. As DNA, the CDR3 is TGTGCCACTAAAGGAGGAGCGGGAGGGCGGGAGCAGTACTTC.

This chain joins TRBV19 and TRBJ2-1; 9 bases fit TRBD2. The CDR3 has 18 residues. Per germline, CDR1 LNHDA and CDR2 SQIVND (reference sequence). Trimming cost V 5 bases and J 4 bases; bases outside gene matches: 15. CDR3 coding DNA: TGTGCCAGTAGTCGGAATAGCGGGAGCCAAAGCCCGTACAATGAGCAGTTCTTC. Its protein is CASSRNSGSQSPYNEQFF.

V and J are TRBV2 and TRBJ2-2, with D perhaps being TRBD1 or TRBD2 (5 bases each). V was shortened by 1 base and J by 5 bases, with 8 bases between the two germline ends. The CDR3 consists of 14 residues. CDR1 SNHLY and CDR2 FYNNEI come from the germline V gene. CDR3 loop: CASSEGGRTGELFF. DNA for the CDR3: TGTGCCAGCAGTGAAGGGGGGAGAACCGGGGAGCTGTTTTTT.

The chain has TRBV5-4 and TRBJ2-5, with D possibly matching TRBD1 (7 bases). Trimming left V 4 bases short and J 2 bases short, with 15 bases between. Germline-derived CDR1 and CDR2 are SGHNT and YYREEE (reference sequence). The CDR3 length is 15 residues. CDR3 protein: CASSRGTAIQETQYF. The CDR3 DNA reads as TGTGCCAGCAGCCGCGGGACAGCTATACAAGAGACCCAGTACTTC.

The chain joins TRBV7-9 to TRBJ2-2; TRBD2 is a possible D gene (5 bases). CDR3 length: 14 amino acids. Germline CDR1 and CDR2: SEHNR and FQNEAQ (reference sequence). The V end lost 11 bases, the J end lost 0 bases, and 13 bases lay between the germline ends. The DNA of the CDR3 is TGTGCCGCCGGCCGGGAAGCGAACACCGGGGAGCTGTTTTTT. This codes for CAAGREANTGELFF.

This clone has at least ten counts. The chain is built from TRBV5-1 and TRBJ1-2, with D perhaps TRBD1 (5 bases). This CDR3 is 16 amino acids long. The V and J ends lost 2 bases and 2 bases respectively, with 16 bases between them. Germline V CDR1 and CDR2: SGHRS, YFSETQ. Written as DNA, the CDR3 is TGCGCCAGCAGCTTTGGGGGACGAAGGACCAACTATGGCTACACCTTC. Amino acids: CASSFGGRRTNYGYTF.

The J gene is TRBJ2-5, the V gene TRBV28; 8 positions agree with TRBD2. Germline lookup yields CDR1 MDHEN and CDR2 SYDVKM. The CDR3 consists of 18 residues. The J segment lost 5 bases and the V segment lost 5 bases, leaving 19 bases of the junction unmatched. The DNA of the CDR3 is TGTGCCAGCAGTCTTTCACCGGGACTAGGTACCTTTATCGAGACCCAGTACTTC. It specifies CASSLSPGLGTFIETQYF.

CDR3 amino acids: CASSQDLQAHSGNTIYF. The CDR3 nucleotides are TGTGCCAGCAGCCAAGATTTGCAGGCTCACTCTGGAAACACCATATATTTT. This rearrangement joins TRBV3-1 (or the pseudogene TRBV3-2) to TRBJ1-3; no definite D call. CDR3 length: 17 amino acids. Trimming cost V 0 bases and J 0 bases, with 12 bases left between them. The germline CDR1 and CDR2 sequences are LGHDT and YNNKEL (reference sequence).

This clone was seen only once. The V and J genes are TRBV4-2 and TRBJ1-3; perhaps TRBD1 as D (6 bases). Trimming removed 0 bases from V and 3 bases from J, with 12 bases in between. Germline assignment: CDR1 LGHNA and CDR2 YNFKEQ. The CDR3 length is 16 residues. The CDR3 reads CASSQDGQLVGNTIYF. As DNA, the CDR3 is TGTGCCAGCAGCCAAGACGGACAGCTTGTTGGAAACACCATATATTTT.

The CDR3, as DNA: TGTGCCAGCAGCTTTTCTAGGTTTGAGACCCAGTACTTC. Translating gives CASSFSRFETQYF. V and J are TRBV5-6 and TRBJ2-5, with no clear D. Germline loops: CDR1 SGHDT, CDR2 YYEEEE. Trimming cost V 2 bases and J 5 bases, with 10 bases left between them. The CDR3 is made up of 13 amino acids.